This TCR beta chain was obtained from a study of OX40 agonist ivuxolimab in advanced cancers. The table came from immunoSEQ multiplex PCR; TCRdb's copy has only in-frame clones and leaves some out. The sample has tens of thousands of clones; 80% to 90% are singletons. Exclusion applied to patients with autoimmune disease history or systemic immunosuppression. The V and J ends lost 7 bases and 4 bases, in that order; junction bases with no gene match: 16. The CDR3 runs 16 residues. Per the germline V gene, CDR1 is SGHRS and CDR2 is YFSETQ. The sample here was CD4+ or CD8+ T cells sorted from blood, taken in a trial of the OX40 agonist ivuxolimab. This receptor was obtained from an adult with an advanced solid tumor such as melanoma, head and neck, liver or kidney cancer. V is TRBV5-1 and J is TRBJ2-5, with 7 bases matching TRBD2. CDR3 residues: CASGRGEGMYIETQYF. The DNA for the CDR3 is TGCGCCAGCGGACGCGGGGAGGGGATGTATATAGAGACCCAGTACTTC. The whole variable domain, remainder taken from reference TRBV5-1 and TRBJ2-5, is KAGVTQTPRYLIKTRGQQVTLSCSPISGHRSVSWYQQTPGQGLQFLFEYFSETQRNKGNFPGRFSGRQFSNSRSEMNVSTLELGDSALYLCASGRGEGMYIETQYFGPGTRLLVL.